This TCR beta chain originates from a study of identical twins. Study-wide results and limits: The study based its conclusions on cross-sectional statistical analysis and did not follow the same donors.

TCRdb passed the 5' RACE reads through MiXCR, listing each CDR3 protein once. This table has just under 550,000 distinct CDR3 sequences, roughly 15% appearing once. As to this clonotype: Antigen specificity is unknown.

V shed 5 bases and J shed 4 bases, with 18 bases lying between them. CDR1 and CDR2 from the germline V gene are SGHKS and YYEKEE (reference sequence). The CDR3 has 16 residues. These data also formed part of another study, on yellow fever vaccine responses in identical twins.

The chain carries TRBV5-5 and TRBJ2-2, with D possibly matching TRBD1 (6 bases). The clonotype was recovered from a woman under 30 in good health. The sample taken for sequencing was CD4+ T cells sorted from blood. The CDR3 loop reads CASRQAQGTGTGELFF. CDR3 DNA: TGTGCCAGCAGACAGGCACAGGGTACTGGCACCGGGGAGCTGTTTTTT.